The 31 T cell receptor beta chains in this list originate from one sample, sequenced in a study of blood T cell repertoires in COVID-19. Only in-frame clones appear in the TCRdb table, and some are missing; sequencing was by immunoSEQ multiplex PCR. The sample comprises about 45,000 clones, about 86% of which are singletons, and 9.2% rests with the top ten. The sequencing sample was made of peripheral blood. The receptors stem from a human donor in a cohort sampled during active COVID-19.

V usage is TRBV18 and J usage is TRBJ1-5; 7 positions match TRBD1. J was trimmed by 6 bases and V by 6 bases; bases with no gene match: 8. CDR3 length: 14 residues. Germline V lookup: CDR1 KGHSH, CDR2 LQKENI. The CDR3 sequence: CASSPRQGSQPQHF. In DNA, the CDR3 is TGTGCCAGCTCGCCTAGACAGGGTAGTCAGCCCCAGCATTTT.

CDR3 nucleotide sequence: TGTGCCAGCAGCCCCACTGGTCTAACTAATGAAAAACTGTTTTTT. This translates into CASSPTGLTNEKLFF. This chain links TRBV5-6 with TRBJ1-4; D gene ambiguous. Germline lookup yields CDR1 SGHDT and CDR2 YYEEEE. The CDR3 consists of 15 residues. The V end lost 4 bases, the J end lost 1 base, and 11 bases lay between the germline ends.

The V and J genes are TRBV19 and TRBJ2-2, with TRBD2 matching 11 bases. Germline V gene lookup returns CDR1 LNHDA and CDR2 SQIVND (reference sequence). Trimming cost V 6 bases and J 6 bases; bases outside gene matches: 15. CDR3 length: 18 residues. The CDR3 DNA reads TGTGCCAGTAGGACGGGACTAGCGGTGGAAGGAGGGTCCGGGGAGCTGTTTTTT. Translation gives CASRTGLAVEGGSGELFF.

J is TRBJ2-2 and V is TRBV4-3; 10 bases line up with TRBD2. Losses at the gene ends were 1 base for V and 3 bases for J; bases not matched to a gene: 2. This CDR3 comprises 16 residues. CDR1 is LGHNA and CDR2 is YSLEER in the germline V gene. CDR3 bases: TGCGCCAGCAGCCAAGTGCTAGCGGGGGACACCGGGGAGCTGTTTTTT. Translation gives CASSQVLAGDTGELFF.

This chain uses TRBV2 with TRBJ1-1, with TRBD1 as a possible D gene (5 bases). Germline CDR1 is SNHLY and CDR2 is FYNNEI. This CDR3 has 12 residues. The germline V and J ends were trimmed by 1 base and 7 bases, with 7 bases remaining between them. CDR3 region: CASSEGGDEAFF. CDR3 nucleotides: TGTGCCAGCAGTGAAGGGGGCGATGAAGCTTTCTTT.

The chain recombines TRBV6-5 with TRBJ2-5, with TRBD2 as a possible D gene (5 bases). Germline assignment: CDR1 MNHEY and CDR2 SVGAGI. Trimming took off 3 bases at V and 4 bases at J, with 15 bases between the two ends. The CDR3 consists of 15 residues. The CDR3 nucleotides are TGTGCCAGCAGTTATCGGGGTTTAGGGCGAGAGACCCAGTACTTC. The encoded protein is CASSYRGLGRETQYF.

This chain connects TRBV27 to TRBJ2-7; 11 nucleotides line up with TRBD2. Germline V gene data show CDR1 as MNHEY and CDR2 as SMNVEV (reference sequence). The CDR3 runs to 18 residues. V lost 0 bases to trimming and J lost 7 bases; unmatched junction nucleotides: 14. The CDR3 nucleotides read TGTGCCAGCAGTTTATCTCGCGGTAGCGGGGGGGCCAGAAGGGAGCAGTACTTC. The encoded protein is CASSLSRGSGGARREQYF.

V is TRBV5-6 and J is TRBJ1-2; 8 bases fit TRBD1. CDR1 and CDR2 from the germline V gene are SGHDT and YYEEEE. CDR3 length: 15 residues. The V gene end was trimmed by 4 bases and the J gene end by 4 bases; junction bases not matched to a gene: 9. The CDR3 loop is CASSLRRTGSYGYTF. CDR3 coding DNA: TGTGCCAGCAGCCTTCGTAGGACAGGGAGCTATGGCTACACCTTC.

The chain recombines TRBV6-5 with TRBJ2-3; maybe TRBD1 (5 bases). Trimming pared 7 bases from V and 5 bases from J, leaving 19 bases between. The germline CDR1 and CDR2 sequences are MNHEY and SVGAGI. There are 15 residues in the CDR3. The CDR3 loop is CASKHTVSRGDTQYF. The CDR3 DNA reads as TGTGCCAGCAAGCATACCGTCTCTAGGGGAGATACGCAGTATTTT.

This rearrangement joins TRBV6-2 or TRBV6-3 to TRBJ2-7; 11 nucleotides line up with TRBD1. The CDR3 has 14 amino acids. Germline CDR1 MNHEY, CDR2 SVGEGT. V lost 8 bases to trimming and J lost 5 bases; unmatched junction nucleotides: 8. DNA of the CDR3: TGTGCCAGCGGTTCGGGACAGGGGGTGGACGAGCAGTACTTC. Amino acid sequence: CASGSGQGVDEQYF.

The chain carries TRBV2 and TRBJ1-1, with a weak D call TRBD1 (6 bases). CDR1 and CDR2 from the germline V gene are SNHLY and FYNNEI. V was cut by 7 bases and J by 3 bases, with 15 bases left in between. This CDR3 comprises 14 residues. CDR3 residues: CASNPSPGDTEAFF. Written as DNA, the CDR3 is TGTGCCAGCAACCCCTCTCCAGGGGACACTGAAGCTTTCTTT. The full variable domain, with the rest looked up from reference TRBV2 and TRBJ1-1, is EPEVTQTPSHQVTQMGQEVILRCVPISNHLYFYWYRQILGQKVEFLVSFYNNEISEKSEIFDDQFSVERPDGSNFTLKIRSTKLEDSAMYFCASNPSPGDTEAFFGQGTRLTVV.

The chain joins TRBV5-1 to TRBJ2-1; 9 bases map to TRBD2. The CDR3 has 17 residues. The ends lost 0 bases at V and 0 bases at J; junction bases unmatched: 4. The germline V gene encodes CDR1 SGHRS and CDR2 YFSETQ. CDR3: CASSLASGGNSYNEQFF. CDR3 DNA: TGCGCCAGCAGCTTGGCCAGCGGGGGGAACTCCTACAATGAGCAGTTCTTC.

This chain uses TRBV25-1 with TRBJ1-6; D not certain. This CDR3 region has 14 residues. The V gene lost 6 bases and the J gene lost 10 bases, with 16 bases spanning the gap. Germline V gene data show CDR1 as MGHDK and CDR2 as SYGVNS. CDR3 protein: CASRRGRSPSPLHF. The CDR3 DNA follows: TGTGCCAGCAGGAGAGGGAGATCCCCCTCACCCCTCCACTTT.

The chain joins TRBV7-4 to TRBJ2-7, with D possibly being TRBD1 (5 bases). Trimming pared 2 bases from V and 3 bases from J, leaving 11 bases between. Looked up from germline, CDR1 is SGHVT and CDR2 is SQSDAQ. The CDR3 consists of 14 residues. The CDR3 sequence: CASSLWGPGYEQYF. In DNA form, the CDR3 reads TGTGCCAGCAGCTTATGGGGCCCGGGCTACGAGCAGTACTTC.

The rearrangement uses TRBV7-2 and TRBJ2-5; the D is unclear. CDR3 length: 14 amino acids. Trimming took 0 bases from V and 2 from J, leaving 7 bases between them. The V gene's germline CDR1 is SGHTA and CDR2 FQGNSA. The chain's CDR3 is CASSLARRQETQYF. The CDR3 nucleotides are TGTGCCAGCAGCTTAGCCAGAAGACAAGAGACCCAGTACTTC. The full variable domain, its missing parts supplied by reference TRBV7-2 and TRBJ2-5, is GAGVSQSPSNKVTEKGKDVELRCDPISGHTALYWYRQSLGQGLEFLIYFQGNSAPDKSGLPSDRFSAERTGGSVSTLTIQRTQQEDSAVYLCASSLARRQETQYFGPGTRLLVL.

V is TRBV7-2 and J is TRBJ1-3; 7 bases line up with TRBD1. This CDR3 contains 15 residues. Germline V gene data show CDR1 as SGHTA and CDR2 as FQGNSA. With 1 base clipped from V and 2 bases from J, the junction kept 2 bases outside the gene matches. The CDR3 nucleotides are TGTGCCAGCAGCTTAGAGGGGGCCGCTGGAAACACCATATATTTT. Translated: CASSLEGAAGNTIYF.

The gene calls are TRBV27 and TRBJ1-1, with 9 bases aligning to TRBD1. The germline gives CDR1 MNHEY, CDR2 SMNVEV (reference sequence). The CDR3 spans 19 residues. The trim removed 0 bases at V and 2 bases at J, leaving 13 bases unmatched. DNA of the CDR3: TGTGCCAGCAGTTTATCCAAAACCGGGACAGGGACGAGAAACACTGAAGCTTTCTTT. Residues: CASSLSKTGTGTRNTEAFF.

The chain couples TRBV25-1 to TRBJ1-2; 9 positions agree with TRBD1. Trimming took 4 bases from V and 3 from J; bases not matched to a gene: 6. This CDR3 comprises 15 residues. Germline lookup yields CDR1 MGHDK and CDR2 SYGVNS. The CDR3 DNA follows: TGTGCCAGCAGTGCAGTACAGGGGGCGGACTATGGCTACACCTTC. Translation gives CASSAVQGADYGYTF.

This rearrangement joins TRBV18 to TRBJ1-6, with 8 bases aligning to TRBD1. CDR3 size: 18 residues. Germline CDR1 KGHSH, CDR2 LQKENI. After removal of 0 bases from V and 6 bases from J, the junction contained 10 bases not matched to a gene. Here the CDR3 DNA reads TGTGCCAGCTCACCACCCCCCTACCGGGACAGGACTAATTCACCCCTCCACTTT. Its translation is CASSPPPYRDRTNSPLHF. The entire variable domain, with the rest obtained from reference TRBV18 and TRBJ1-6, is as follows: NAGVMQNPRHLVRRRGQEARLRCSPMKGHSHVYWYRQLPEEGLKFMVYLQKENIIDESGMPKERFSAEFPKEGPSILRIQQVVRGDSAAYFCASSPPPYRDRTNSPLHFGNGTRLTVT.

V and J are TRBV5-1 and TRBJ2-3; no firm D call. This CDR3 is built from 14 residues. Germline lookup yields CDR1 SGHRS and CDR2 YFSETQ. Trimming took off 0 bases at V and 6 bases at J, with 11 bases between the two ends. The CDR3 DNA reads TGCGCCAGCAGCTTGGGAGGTGGCGCGGATACGCAGTATTTT. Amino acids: CASSLGGGADTQYF.

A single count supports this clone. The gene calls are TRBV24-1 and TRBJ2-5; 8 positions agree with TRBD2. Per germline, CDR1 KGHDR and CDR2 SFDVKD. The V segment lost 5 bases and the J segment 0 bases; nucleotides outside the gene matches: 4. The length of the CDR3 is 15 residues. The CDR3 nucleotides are TGTGCCACCAGTGTCACAGCGGGGGACCAAGAGACCCAGTACTTC. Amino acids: CATSVTAGDQETQYF.

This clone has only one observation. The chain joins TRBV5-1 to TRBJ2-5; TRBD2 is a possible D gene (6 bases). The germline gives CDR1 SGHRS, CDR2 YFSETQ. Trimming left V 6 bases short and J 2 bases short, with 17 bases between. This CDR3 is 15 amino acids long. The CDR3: CASNAGGGAQETQYF. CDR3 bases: TGCGCCAGCAACGCCGGGGGAGGTGCGCAAGAGACCCAGTACTTC.

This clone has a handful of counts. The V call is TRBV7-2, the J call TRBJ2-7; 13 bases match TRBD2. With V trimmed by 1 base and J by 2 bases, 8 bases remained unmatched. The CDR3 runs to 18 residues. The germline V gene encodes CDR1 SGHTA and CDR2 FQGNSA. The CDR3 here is CASSLGWTSGGDPYEQYF. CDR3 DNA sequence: TGTGCCAGCAGCTTAGGCTGGACTAGCGGGGGAGACCCCTACGAGCAGTACTTC.

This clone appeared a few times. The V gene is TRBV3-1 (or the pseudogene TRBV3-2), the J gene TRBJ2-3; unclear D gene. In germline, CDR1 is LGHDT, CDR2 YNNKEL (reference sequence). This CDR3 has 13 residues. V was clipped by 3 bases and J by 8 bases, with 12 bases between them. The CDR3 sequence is CASSHSPKSTQYF. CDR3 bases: TGTGCCAGCAGCCATTCGCCTAAAAGTACGCAGTATTTT.

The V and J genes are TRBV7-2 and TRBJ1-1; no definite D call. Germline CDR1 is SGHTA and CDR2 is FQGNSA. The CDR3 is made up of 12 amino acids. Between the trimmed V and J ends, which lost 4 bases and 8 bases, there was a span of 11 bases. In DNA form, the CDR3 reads TGTGCCAGCAGCTCCCTTCGAGCCGAAGCTTTCTTT. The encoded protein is CASSSLRAEAFF.

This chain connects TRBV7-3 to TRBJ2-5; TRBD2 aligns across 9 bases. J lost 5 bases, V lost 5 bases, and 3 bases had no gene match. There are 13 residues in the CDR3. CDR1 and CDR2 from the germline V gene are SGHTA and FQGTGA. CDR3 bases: TGTGCCAGCAGCGCGGGGGGGCAGGAGACCCAGTACTTC. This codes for CASSAGGQETQYF.

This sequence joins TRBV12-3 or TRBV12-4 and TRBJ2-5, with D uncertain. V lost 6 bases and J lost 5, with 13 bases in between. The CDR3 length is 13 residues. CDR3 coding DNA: TGTGCCAGCAGCTTGAGGTTTCGTGAGACCCAGTACTTC. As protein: CASSLRFRETQYF.

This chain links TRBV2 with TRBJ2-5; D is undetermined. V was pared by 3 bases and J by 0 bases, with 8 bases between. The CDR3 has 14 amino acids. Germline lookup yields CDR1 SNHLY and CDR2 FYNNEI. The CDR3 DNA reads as TGTGCCAGCAGTGAGGCACCAAACCAAGAGACCCAGTACTTC. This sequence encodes CASSEAPNQETQYF.

DNA for the CDR3: TGTGCCAGTTCTTTACAGGACTCCTACGAGCAGTACTTC. Amino acids: CASSLQDSYEQYF. The rearrangement uses TRBV9 and TRBJ2-7; TRBD1 is a possible D gene (5 bases). The ends were cut back, 8 bases at V and 0 bases at J, with 12 bases in the middle. Germline loops: CDR1 SGDLS, CDR2 YYNGEE. The length of the CDR3 is 13 residues.

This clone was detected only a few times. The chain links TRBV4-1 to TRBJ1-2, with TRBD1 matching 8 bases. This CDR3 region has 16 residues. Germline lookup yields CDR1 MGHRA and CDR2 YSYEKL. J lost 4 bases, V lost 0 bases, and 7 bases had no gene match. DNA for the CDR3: TGCGCCAGCAGCCAAGATCCCCCGGGACAGGCCTATGGCTACACCTTC. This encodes CASSQDPPGQAYGYTF.

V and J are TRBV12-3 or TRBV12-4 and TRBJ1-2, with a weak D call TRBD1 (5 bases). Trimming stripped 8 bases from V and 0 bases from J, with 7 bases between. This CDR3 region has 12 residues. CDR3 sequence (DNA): TGTGCCAGCGAAGGGGCTAACTATGGCTACACCTTC. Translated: CASEGANYGYTF.